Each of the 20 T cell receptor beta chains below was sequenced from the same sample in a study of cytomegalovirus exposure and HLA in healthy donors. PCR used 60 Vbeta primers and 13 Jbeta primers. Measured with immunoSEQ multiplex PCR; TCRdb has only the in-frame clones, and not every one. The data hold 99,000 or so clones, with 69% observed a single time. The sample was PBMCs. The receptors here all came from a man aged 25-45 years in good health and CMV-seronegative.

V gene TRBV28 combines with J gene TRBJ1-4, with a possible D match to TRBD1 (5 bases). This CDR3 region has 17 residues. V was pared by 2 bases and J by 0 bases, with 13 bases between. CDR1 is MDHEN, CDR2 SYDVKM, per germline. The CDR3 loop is CASSLGAGGPTNEKLFF. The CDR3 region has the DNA TGTGCCAGCAGTTTAGGGGCGGGGGGACCAACTAATGAAAAACTGTTTTTT.

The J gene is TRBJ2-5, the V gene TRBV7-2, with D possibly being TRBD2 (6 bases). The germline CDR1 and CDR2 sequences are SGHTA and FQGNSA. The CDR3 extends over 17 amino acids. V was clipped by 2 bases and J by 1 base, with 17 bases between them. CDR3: CASSLYLGGSGQETQYF. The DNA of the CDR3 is TGTGCCAGCAGCTTATATTTAGGAGGGTCCGGCCAAGAGACCCAGTACTTC.

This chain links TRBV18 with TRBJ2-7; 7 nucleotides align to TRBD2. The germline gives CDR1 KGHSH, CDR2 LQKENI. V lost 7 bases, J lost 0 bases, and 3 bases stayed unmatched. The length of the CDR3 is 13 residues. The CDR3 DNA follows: TGTGCCAGCTGCCGGGAGGCCTCCTACGAGCAGTACTTC. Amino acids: CASCREASYEQYF.

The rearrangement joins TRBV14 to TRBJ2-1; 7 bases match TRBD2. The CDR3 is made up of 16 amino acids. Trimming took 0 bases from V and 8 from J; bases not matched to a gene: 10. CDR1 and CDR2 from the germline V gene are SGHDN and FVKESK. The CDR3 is CASSQDLGEGRYEQFF. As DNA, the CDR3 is TGTGCCAGCAGCCAAGATCTGGGGGAGGGCCGGTATGAGCAGTTCTTC.

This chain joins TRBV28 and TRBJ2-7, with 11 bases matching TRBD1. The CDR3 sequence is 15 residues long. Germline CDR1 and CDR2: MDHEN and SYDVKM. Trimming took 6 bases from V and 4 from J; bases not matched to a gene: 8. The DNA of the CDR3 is TGTGCCAGCAGCAGACCCGGGACAGGGGGGTACGAGCAGTACTTC. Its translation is CASSRPGTGGYEQYF.

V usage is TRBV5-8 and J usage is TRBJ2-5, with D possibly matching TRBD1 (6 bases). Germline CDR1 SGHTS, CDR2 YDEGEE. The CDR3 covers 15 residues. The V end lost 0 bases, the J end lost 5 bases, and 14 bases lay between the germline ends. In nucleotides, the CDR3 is TGTGCCAGCAGCTTGGGAATGGGGCAGGGGGAGACCCAGTACTTC. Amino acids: CASSLGMGQGETQYF.

The CDR3 is CASSTLTGGAGELFF. The DNA of the CDR3 is TGCGCCAGCAGCACCTTAACAGGGGGGGCCGGGGAGCTGTTTTTT. The V call is TRBV4-3, the J call TRBJ2-2; a weak D match, TRBD1 (8 bases). The CDR3 consists of 15 residues. The V end was cut by 5 bases, the J end by 6 bases, with 16 bases between. Germline CDR1 and CDR2: LGHNA and YSLEER.

The CDR3 DNA reads as TGTGCCAGCAGCTCCGGGGTCAGGGGGGAGACCCAGTACTTC. Amino acid sequence: CASSSGVRGETQYF. The chain employs TRBV5-6 and TRBJ2-5, with 7 nucleotides matching TRBD1. Trimming took 3 bases from V and 5 from J; bases not matched to a gene: 7. The CDR3 runs to 14 residues. The V gene's germline CDR1 is SGHDT and CDR2 YYEEEE.

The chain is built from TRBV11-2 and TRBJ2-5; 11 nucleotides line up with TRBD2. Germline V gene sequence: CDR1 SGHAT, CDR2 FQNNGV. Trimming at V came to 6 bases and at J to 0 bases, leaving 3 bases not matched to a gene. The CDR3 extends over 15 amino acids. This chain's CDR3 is CASRKLAGDQETQYF. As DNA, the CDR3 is TGTGCCAGCAGGAAACTAGCGGGAGACCAAGAGACCCAGTACTTC.

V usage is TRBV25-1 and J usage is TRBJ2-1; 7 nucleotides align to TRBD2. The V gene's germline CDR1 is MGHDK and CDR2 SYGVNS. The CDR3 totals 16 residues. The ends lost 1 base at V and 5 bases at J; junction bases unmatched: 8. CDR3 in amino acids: CASSEWGGSGHNEQFF. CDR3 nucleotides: TGTGCCAGCAGTGAATGGGGGGGTAGCGGGCACAATGAGCAGTTCTTC.

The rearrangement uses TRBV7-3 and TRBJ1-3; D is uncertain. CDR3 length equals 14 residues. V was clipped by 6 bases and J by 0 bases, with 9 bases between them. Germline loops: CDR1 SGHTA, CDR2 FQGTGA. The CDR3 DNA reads TGTGCCAGCAGGCCACAGAGCTCTGGAAACACCATATATTTT. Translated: CASRPQSSGNTIYF. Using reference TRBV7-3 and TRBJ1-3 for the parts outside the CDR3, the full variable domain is GAGVSQTPSNKVTEKGKYVELRCDPISGHTALYWYRQSLGQGPEFLIYFQGTGAADDSGLPNDRFFAVRPEGSVSTLKIQRTERGDSAVYLCASRPQSSGNTIYFGEGSWLTVV.

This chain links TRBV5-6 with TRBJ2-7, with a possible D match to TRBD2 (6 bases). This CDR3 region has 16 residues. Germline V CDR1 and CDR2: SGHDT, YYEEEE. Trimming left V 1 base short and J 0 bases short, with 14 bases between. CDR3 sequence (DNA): TGTGCCAGCAGCTTGCGGGGGTCTAGCTTCTCCTACGAGCAGTACTTC. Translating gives CASSLRGSSFSYEQYF.

The CDR3 here is CASSPNDIRVQPQHF. CDR3 bases: TGTGCCAGCAGCCCCAACGACATCAGGGTTCAGCCCCAGCATTTT. The chain combines TRBV7-2 with TRBJ1-5; D perhaps matches TRBD1 (5 bases). Germline CDR1 is SGHTA and CDR2 is FQGNSA. This CDR3 spans 15 amino acids. V shed 5 bases and J shed 6 bases, with 17 bases lying between them.

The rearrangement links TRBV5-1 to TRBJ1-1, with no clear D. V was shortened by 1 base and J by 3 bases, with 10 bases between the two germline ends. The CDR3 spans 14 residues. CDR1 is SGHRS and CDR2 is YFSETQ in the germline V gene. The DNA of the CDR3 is TGCGCCAGCAGCTTGAACGGGGTTGACACTGAAGCTTTCTTT. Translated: CASSLNGVDTEAFF.

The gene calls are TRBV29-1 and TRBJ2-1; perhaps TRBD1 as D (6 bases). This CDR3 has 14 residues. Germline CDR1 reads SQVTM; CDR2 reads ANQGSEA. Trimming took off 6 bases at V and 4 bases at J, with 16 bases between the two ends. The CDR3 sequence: CSVTGQLSYNEQFF. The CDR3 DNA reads TGCAGCGTCACCGGACAGTTAAGTTACAATGAGCAGTTCTTC.

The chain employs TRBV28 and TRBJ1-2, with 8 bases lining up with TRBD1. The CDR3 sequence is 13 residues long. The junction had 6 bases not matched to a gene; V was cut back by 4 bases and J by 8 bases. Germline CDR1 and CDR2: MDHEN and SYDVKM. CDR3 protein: CASSYSGTGGYTF. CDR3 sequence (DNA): TGTGCCAGCAGTTACAGCGGGACAGGAGGCTACACCTTC.

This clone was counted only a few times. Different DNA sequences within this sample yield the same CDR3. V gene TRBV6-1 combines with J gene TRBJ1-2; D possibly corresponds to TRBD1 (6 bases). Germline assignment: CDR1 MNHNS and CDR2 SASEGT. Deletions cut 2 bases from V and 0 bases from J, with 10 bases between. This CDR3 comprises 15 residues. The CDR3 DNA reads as TGTGCCAGCAGTGAAATGACAGGCCCTAACTATGGCTACACCTTC. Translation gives CASSEMTGPNYGYTF.

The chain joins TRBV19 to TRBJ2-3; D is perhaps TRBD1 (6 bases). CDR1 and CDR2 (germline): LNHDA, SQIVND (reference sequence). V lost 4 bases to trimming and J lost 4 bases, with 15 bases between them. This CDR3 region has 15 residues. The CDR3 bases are TGTGCCAGTAGTAGGTACAGGGCTGGGGCAGATACGCAGTATTTT. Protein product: CASSRYRAGADTQYF. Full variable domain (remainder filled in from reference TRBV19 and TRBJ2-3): DGGITQSPKYLFRKEGQNVTLSCEQNLNHDAMYWYRQDPGQGLRLIYYSQIVNDFQKGDIAEGYSVSREKKESFPLTVTSAQKNPTAFYLCASSRYRAGADTQYFGPGTRLTVL.

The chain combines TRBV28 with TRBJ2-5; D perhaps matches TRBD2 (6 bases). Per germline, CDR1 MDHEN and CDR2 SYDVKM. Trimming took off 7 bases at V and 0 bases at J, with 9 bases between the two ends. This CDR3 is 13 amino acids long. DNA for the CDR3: TGTGCCAGCAACCGGGAGTACCAAGAGACCCAGTACTTC. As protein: CASNREYQETQYF. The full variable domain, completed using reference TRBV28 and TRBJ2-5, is DVKVTQSSRYLVKRTGEKVFLECVQDMDHENMFWYRQDPGLGLRLIYFSYDVKMKEKGDIPEGYSVSREKKERFSLILESASTNQTSMYLCASNREYQETQYFGPGTRLLVL.

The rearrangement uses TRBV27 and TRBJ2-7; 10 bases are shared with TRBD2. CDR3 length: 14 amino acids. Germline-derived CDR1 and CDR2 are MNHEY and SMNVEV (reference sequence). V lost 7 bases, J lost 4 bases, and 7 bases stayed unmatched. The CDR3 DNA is TGTGCCAGCAAGGCTAGCGGGAGTGCATACGAGCAGTACTTC. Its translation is CASKASGSAYEQYF.